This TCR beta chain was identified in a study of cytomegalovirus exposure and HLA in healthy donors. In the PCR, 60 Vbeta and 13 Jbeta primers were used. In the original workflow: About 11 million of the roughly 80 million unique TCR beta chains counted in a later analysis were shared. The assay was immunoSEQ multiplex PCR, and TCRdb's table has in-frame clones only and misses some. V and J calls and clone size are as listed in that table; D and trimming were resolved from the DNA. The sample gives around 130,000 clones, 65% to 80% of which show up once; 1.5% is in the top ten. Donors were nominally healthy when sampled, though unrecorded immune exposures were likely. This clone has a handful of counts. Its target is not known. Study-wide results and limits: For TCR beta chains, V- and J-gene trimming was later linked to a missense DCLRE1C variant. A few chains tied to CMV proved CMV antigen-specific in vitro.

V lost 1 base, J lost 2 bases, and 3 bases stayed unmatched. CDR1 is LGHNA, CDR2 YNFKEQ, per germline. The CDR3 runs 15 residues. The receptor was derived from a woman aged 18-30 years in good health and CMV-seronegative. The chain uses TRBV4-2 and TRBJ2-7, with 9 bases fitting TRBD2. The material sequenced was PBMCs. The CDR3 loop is CASSQATSGAYEQYF. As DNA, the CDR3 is TGTGCCAGCAGCCAAGCGACTAGCGGTGCCTACGAGCAGTACTTC.